The T cell receptor beta chain described here comes from a study of beta chain features in type 1 diabetes. The study reverse transcribed the entire isolated RNA, so it sequenced expressed TCRB transcripts. Sequencing used immunoSEQ multiplex PCR; TCRdb keeps in-frame clones, though not all of them. This table has fewer than 200,000 clones, about 13% appearing once. The CDR3 runs 12 residues. V was cut by 4 bases and J by 3 bases, with 8 bases left in between. Per the germline V gene, CDR1 is SGHNT and CDR2 is YYREEE (reference sequence). About this clone itself: This same CDR3 is encoded by further DNA sequences in the sample.

The chain combines TRBV5-4 with TRBJ2-7; perhaps TRBD1 as D (5 bases). The sample taken for sequencing was central memory CD4+ T cells from blood. The TCR sequence derives from a woman aged 18 to 35 in good health. The CDR3 protein is CASSRDSYEQYF. The CDR3, as DNA: TGTGCCAGCAGCCGTGACAGCTACGAGCAGTACTTC.